This T cell receptor beta chain was recorded in a study of T cells after yellow fever vaccination. Study findings and constraints: Researchers noted that a small share of clonotypes showed up in both CD4 and CD8 compartments. Most primary-vaccination clones reappeared after the booster (about 97% CD4, around 88% CD8).

To note about this clonotype: Its target is unknown.

TCRdb reanalysed the 5' RACE reads using MiXCR and keeps one entry per CDR3 protein. This sample has around 230,000 distinct CDR3 sequences, with around 6.7% found just once. The CDR3 consists of 14 residues. Trimming took 3 bases from V and 7 from J, leaving 14 bases between them. CDR1 and CDR2 (germline): SGHTA, FQGNSA. The rearrangement links TRBV7-2 to TRBJ2-3; tentative D call: TRBD2 (5 bases). The sequencing used CD4+ T cells sorted from PBMCs, collected on the day of the yellow fever booster vaccination. The origin of this receptor is a man aged 30-40 years who received the YFV17D yellow fever vaccine. CDR3 loop: CASSFSGSLYTQYF. CDR3 nucleotides: TGTGCCAGCAGCTTTTCTGGGAGTTTGTATACGCAGTATTTT. The whole variable domain, remainder taken from reference TRBV7-2 and TRBJ2-3, is GAGVSQSPSNKVTEKGKDVELRCDPISGHTALYWYRQSLGQGLEFLIYFQGNSAPDKSGLPSDRFSAERTGGSVSTLTIQRTQQEDSAVYLCASSFSGSLYTQYFGPGTRLTVL.